The present entry profiles one TCR beta chain with its context. This entry is derived from a study of long-term antiretroviral therapy in people with HIV. immunoSEQ v3.0 was run at survey level. The data were produced by immunoSEQ multiplex PCR, yet TCRdb's version contains in-frame clones alone and is incomplete. The sample records tens of thousands of clones, approximately 85% being singletons. The CDR3 is 15 residues long. Germline V gives CDR1 LNHDA, CDR2 SQIVND (reference sequence). Deletions cut 3 bases from V and 0 bases from J, with 11 bases between. The gene calls are TRBV19 and TRBJ1-2; D gene ambiguous. The starting material was unsorted PBMCs, obtained 3.1 years after starting antiretroviral therapy. The receptor comes from a woman in her fifties or sixties with HIV. CDR3: CASSMYTAANYGYTF. For the CDR3, the DNA is TGTGCCAGTAGTATGTACACAGCAGCTAACTATGGCTACACCTTC.